Below are 26 T cell receptor beta chains sequenced from a single sample in a study of cytomegalovirus exposure and HLA in healthy donors. Primers: 60 Vbeta forward and 13 Jbeta reverse. Only in-frame clones appear in the TCRdb table, and some are missing; sequencing was by immunoSEQ multiplex PCR. The data show around 180,000 clones, with 78% seen just once and roughly 13% held by the top ten. The specimen sequenced was PBMCs. These receptors all come from a woman aged 45-65 years in good health and CMV-seropositive.

This chain connects TRBV6-5 to TRBJ1-5, with D perhaps matching TRBD1 (5 bases). V lost 6 bases, J lost 0 bases, and 9 bases lay in between. The length of the CDR3 is 14 residues. Germline CDR1 is MNHEY and CDR2 is SVGAGI. CDR3 in amino acids: CASSRQYSNQPQHF. The CDR3 nucleotides are TGTGCCAGCAGCCGACAGTATAGCAATCAGCCCCAGCATTTT.

Written as DNA, the CDR3 is TGTGCCAGCAGTGAATTCCGACTAGCGGACAATGAGCAGTTCTTC. It codes for CASSEFRLADNEQFF. J is TRBJ2-1 and V is TRBV6-1; 9 nucleotides align to TRBD2. Unmatched junction bases numbered 4, after V lost 2 bases and J lost 5 bases. The CDR3 loop spans 15 amino acids. Germline V gene data show CDR1 as MNHNS and CDR2 as SASEGT.

V and J are TRBV30 and TRBJ1-1; maybe TRBD1 (5 bases). From germline, CDR1 is GTSNPN and CDR2 SVGIG (reference sequence). This CDR3 spans 16 amino acids. The V end lost 0 bases, the J end lost 0 bases, and 14 bases lay between the germline ends. CDR3 nucleotide sequence: TGTGCCTGGAGTGTACAGGACGGACGATTGAACACTGAAGCTTTCTTT. Translating gives CAWSVQDGRLNTEAFF.

In DNA, the CDR3 is TGTGCCAGCAGTGAAGGTGCAGATTCCTATGGCTACACCTTC. This translates into CASSEGADSYGYTF. The V and J genes are TRBV6-1 and TRBJ1-2; D not certain. V shed 1 base and J shed 4 bases, with 10 bases lying between them. The CDR3 runs 14 residues. In germline, CDR1 is MNHNS, CDR2 SASEGT.

This clone was observed a handful of times. The chain joins TRBV6-5 to TRBJ1-2, with D tentatively TRBD1 (6 bases). Trimming pared 8 bases from V and 4 bases from J, leaving 17 bases between. This CDR3 region has 14 residues. Germline CDR1 reads MNHEY; CDR2 reads SVGAGI. DNA of the CDR3: TGTGCCAGCGGACCCGGCAGGGGCGTCTATGGCTACACCTTC. Translated, it gives CASGPGRGVYGYTF.

The V and J genes are TRBV27 and TRBJ2-7; D possibly corresponds to TRBD2 (5 bases). The germline gives CDR1 MNHEY, CDR2 SMNVEV (reference sequence). V was shortened by 6 bases and J by 0 bases, with 18 bases between the two germline ends. CDR3 length equals 16 residues. CDR3 region: CASSLDGLRTSYEQYF. DNA for the CDR3: TGTGCCAGCAGCCTGGATGGACTTAGAACCTCCTACGAGCAGTACTTC.

This chain connects TRBV7-9 to TRBJ2-1, with 8 bases aligning to TRBD2. Losses at the gene ends were 0 bases for V and 0 bases for J; bases not matched to a gene: 4. The CDR3 totals 17 residues. The germline V gene encodes CDR1 SEHNR and CDR2 FQNEAQ (reference sequence). In nucleotides, the CDR3 is TGTGCCAGCAGCTTAGCCTCGGGGGGGGTCTCCTACAATGAGCAGTTCTTC. It encodes CASSLASGGVSYNEQFF.

This chain links TRBV2 with TRBJ1-5; TRBD1 aligns across 12 bases. The trim removed 4 bases at V and 4 bases at J, leaving 14 bases unmatched. Germline-derived CDR1 and CDR2 are SNHLY and FYNNEI. The CDR3 has 19 amino acids. The CDR3 DNA is TGTGCCAGCAGTGGAGGGCATGGGGACAGGGGGCTCAGTAATCAGCCCCAGCATTTT. This encodes CASSGGHGDRGLSNQPQHF.

This chain connects TRBV5-4 to TRBJ2-5, with 11 nucleotides matching TRBD2. Trimming at V came to 0 bases and at J to 5 bases, leaving 0 bases not matched to a gene. Germline assignment: CDR1 SGHNT and CDR2 YYREEE (reference sequence). There are 14 residues in the CDR3. The CDR3 DNA reads TGTGCCAGCAGCTTGGGACTAGCGGGGGAGACCCAGTACTTC. Its translation: CASSLGLAGETQYF.

V is TRBV5-6 and J is TRBJ2-6, with D maybe TRBD1 (6 bases). CDR3 length: 17 residues. V shed 7 bases and J shed 0 bases, with 17 bases lying between them. Germline V gene sequence: CDR1 SGHDT, CDR2 YYEEEE. The CDR3 sequence is CASLGTGLPSGANVLTF. As DNA, the CDR3 is TGTGCCAGCTTGGGAACAGGGCTCCCCTCTGGGGCCAACGTCCTGACTTTC.

This rearrangement joins TRBV7-9 to TRBJ1-5, with a tentative D call TRBD1 (5 bases). V lost 5 bases and J 8 bases, leaving 10 bases between the germline ends. This CDR3 is 12 amino acids long. Germline CDR1 reads SEHNR; CDR2 reads FQNEAQ (reference sequence). CDR3 in amino acids: CASSIRGEPQHF. CDR3 nucleotide sequence: TGTGCCAGCAGCATTAGGGGTGAGCCCCAGCATTTT.

The chain carries TRBV9 and TRBJ2-2; D is ambiguous. V was trimmed by 4 bases and J by 0 bases, leaving 4 bases between them. Looked up from germline, CDR1 is SGDLS and CDR2 is YYNGEE. This CDR3 has 13 residues. The CDR3 DNA reads TGTGCCAGCAGCACAACGAACACCGGGGAGCTGTTTTTT. It translates to CASSTTNTGELFF.

The V call is TRBV7-6, the J call TRBJ2-3, with unresolved D. Trimming removed 1 base from V and 0 bases from J, with 2 bases in between. The CDR3 contains 13 residues. In germline, CDR1 is SGHVS, CDR2 FNYEAQ. The CDR3 here is CASSLVSTDTQYF. CDR3 coding DNA: TGTGCCAGCAGCTTAGTAAGCACAGATACGCAGTATTTT.

This clone was recorded once. V and J are TRBV6-5 and TRBJ1-3, with no clear D. In germline, CDR1 is MNHEY, CDR2 SVGAGI. V dropped 4 bases and J dropped 7 bases, with 5 bases sitting between them. This CDR3 region has 11 residues. The CDR3 DNA reads TGTGCCAGCAGTTTCGGGAACACCATATATTTT. This translates into CASSFGNTIYF.

For this clone: An end of the junction differs from the germline gene, which may be a read error. In DNA form, the CDR3 reads TGTGCTAGCAGCTTACCGGGGGAGACCCAGTACTTC. It encodes CASSLPGETQYF. The chain is built from TRBV7-7 and TRBJ2-5; a possible D gene is TRBD2 (5 bases). CDR1 is SSHAT, CDR2 FNYEAQ, per germline (reference sequence). The CDR3 runs to 12 residues.

The J gene is TRBJ2-7, the V gene TRBV16; a weak D match, TRBD2 (6 bases). The CDR3 spans 14 residues. Per germline, CDR1 KGHSY and CDR2 FQNENV. Trimming shortened V by 4 bases and J by 0 bases, and 10 bases separated the two germline ends. The CDR3 reads CASSRGEDSYEQYF. CDR3 DNA sequence: TGTGCCAGCAGCCGAGGGGAGGACTCCTACGAGCAGTACTTC.

The chain combines TRBV18 with TRBJ1-1, with D possibly matching TRBD1 (6 bases). Germline assignment: CDR1 KGHSH and CDR2 LQKENI. V lost 6 bases and J lost 1, with 9 bases in between. CDR3 length: 13 residues. The CDR3 DNA is TGTGCCAGCTCCCTCAGGGGGAACACTGAAGCTTTCTTT. Encoded protein: CASSLRGNTEAFF.

This chain uses TRBV27 with TRBJ2-3, with a tentative D call TRBD1 (6 bases). The CDR3 contains 15 residues. Between the trimmed V and J ends, which lost 0 bases and 5 bases, there was a span of 12 bases. The germline CDR1 and CDR2 sequences are MNHEY and SMNVEV (reference sequence). CDR3 bases: TGTGCCAGCAGTTTATCGGCCAGGGGAAGAGATACGCAGTATTTT. The encoded protein is CASSLSARGRDTQYF.

About this clone: Other DNA sequences within the sample encode an identical CDR3. The rearrangement links TRBV30 to TRBJ1-5, with D maybe TRBD1 (6 bases). The CDR3 contains 14 residues. Germline V CDR1 and CDR2: GTSNPN, SVGIG (reference sequence). V dropped 0 bases and J dropped 3 bases, with 9 bases sitting between them. This CDR3 is CAWSVTGSNQPQHF. The CDR3 bases are TGTGCCTGGAGTGTAACAGGGTCCAATCAGCCCCAGCATTTT.

The chain has TRBV5-1 and TRBJ1-1, with D uncertain. The CDR3 is 16 amino acids. Germline CDR1 reads SGHRS; CDR2 reads YFSETQ. V gave up 1 base and J gave up 2 bases, with 15 bases separating them. CDR3 coding DNA: TGCGCCAGCAGCTTGAGGGAGGGCATACTTAACACTGAAGCTTTCTTT. Its translation is CASSLREGILNTEAFF.

This chain links TRBV9 with TRBJ2-3; D may be TRBD2 (6 bases). Germline V CDR1 and CDR2: SGDLS, YYNGEE. This CDR3 has 16 amino acids. The germline V and J ends were trimmed by 0 bases and 1 base, with 12 bases remaining between them. CDR3: CASSVGLGGGTDTQYF. CDR3 in DNA: TGTGCCAGCAGCGTAGGACTGGGGGGTGGCACAGATACGCAGTATTTT. Using reference TRBV9 and TRBJ2-3 for the parts outside the CDR3, the full variable domain is DSGVTQTPKHLITATGQRVTLRCSPRSGDLSVYWYQQSLDQGLQFLIQYYNGEERAKGNILERFSAQQFPDLHSELNLSSLELGDSALYFCASSVGLGGGTDTQYFGPGTRLTVL.

V is TRBV7-9 and J is TRBJ1-2; 9 nucleotides line up with TRBD1. Per the germline V gene, CDR1 is SEHNR and CDR2 is FQNEAQ (reference sequence). The CDR3 runs to 14 residues. V was clipped by 4 bases and J by 6 bases; unmatched bases: 6. The CDR3 region is CASSSGTGRDGYTF. In nucleotides, the CDR3 is TGTGCCAGCAGCTCCGGGACAGGGAGGGATGGCTACACCTTC.

The chain has TRBV11-2 and TRBJ1-4; D unresolved. This CDR3 is built from 15 residues. V was pared by 3 bases and J by 8 bases, with 16 bases between. Germline V gene data show CDR1 as SGHAT and CDR2 as FQNNGV. The CDR3 region has the DNA TGTGCCAGCAGCTTGATGGGCCTCGCAGGAGAAAAACTGTTTTTT. Protein sequence: CASSLMGLAGEKLFF.

CDR3 residues: CASRTGGAGTDTQYF. The CDR3 DNA follows: TGTGCCAGCCGCACCGGGGGGGCGGGCACAGATACGCAGTATTTT. The J gene is TRBJ2-3, the V gene TRBV4-2; 8 nucleotides match TRBD2. Germline CDR1 reads LGHNA; CDR2 reads YNFKEQ. The V and J ends lost 8 bases and 1 base, in that order; junction bases with no gene match: 8. The CDR3 length is 15 residues.

The CDR3 DNA reads TGTGCCTGGAGTTTTTCTAGACAGAGCAATCAGCCCCAGCATTTT. Protein sequence: CAWSFSRQSNQPQHF. The chain links TRBV30 to TRBJ1-5; D may be TRBD1 (5 bases). The germline CDR1 and CDR2 sequences are GTSNPN and SVGIG (reference sequence). The CDR3 spans 15 residues. Between the trimmed V and J ends, which lost 2 bases and 1 base, there was a span of 12 bases.

This rearrangement joins TRBV6-5 to TRBJ2-5; 8 positions agree with TRBD2. Germline V gives CDR1 MNHEY, CDR2 SVGAGI. The CDR3 is made up of 15 amino acids. V trimming: 7 bases; J trimming: 0 bases; junction bases outside the gene matches: 7. This chain's CDR3 is CASTQAGAYQETQYF. The CDR3 region has the DNA TGTGCCAGCACTCAAGCGGGGGCGTACCAAGAGACCCAGTACTTC.